The clone carrying this TCR beta chain came up many times. The entry originates in a study of neurological immune-mediated disorders. This CDR3 has 13 residues. V was clipped by 0 bases and J by 7 bases, with 9 bases between them. Germline V lookup: CDR1 LGHDT, CDR2 YNNKEL (reference sequence). TCRdb re-called the 5' RACE reads through MiXCR, storing one row per CDR3 protein. The sample lists 40,000 or so distinct CDR3 sequences, 2% to 2.5% occurring once. The sample consisted of PBMCs. The TCR originated in a man aged 50 to 59 with multiple sclerosis. The V and J genes are TRBV3-1 and TRBJ1-2; D gene ambiguous. CDR3 loop: CASSQEFGFGYTF. CDR3 nucleotides: TGTGCCAGCAGCCAAGAGTTCGGGTTTGGCTACACCTTC.